This T cell receptor (beta chain) is from a study of blood T cell repertoires in COVID-19. On the study more broadly: PBMCs, B-cell-depleted T cells, or T cells were the source of the cDNA or gDNA that made up the material.

This CDR3 is built from 18 residues. The assay was immunoSEQ multiplex PCR, and TCRdb's table has in-frame clones only and misses some. The sample yields tens of thousands of clones, about three quarters seen once. The material sequenced was peripheral blood. The receptor was isolated from a man between 25 and 39 years old with COVID-19, enrolled during active disease. This chain joins TRBV21-1 and TRBJ1-5; the table's D gene call, TRBD1, was not cross checked with the DNA. TRBV21-1 is a pseudogene. The CDR3 DNA is TGTGCCAGCAGCAAACCGGGACTCTTGCAGGGGGCGGTTCAGCCCCAGCATTTT. Its protein product is CASSKPGLLQGAVQPQHF.